The source of this T cell receptor beta chain is a study of response to subunit inactivated influenza vaccine. General study results and limits: That few new T cells are recruited by each seasonal influenza vaccination was the authors' suggestion.

TCRdb reanalysed the RT-PCR reads using MiXCR and keeps one entry per CDR3 protein. The sample contains hundreds of thousands of distinct CDR3 sequences, about a fifth of which appear only once. The germline gives CDR1 MNHEY, CDR2 SVGEGT. The CDR3 extends over 13 amino acids. Trimming took off 8 bases at V and 8 bases at J, with 15 bases between the two ends. In its sample, this clonotype was seen once. Its antigen is currently unknown. The material was PBMCs from blood, obtained roughly 5 days after vaccination. This chain uses TRBV6-2 or TRBV6-3 with TRBJ2-2; tentative D call: TRBD2 (5 bases). The receptor was derived from a man in his fifties or sixties who received an inactivated influenza vaccine. The CDR3 spells CASSRGPWGELFF. The CDR3 nucleotides read TGTGCCAGCTCCCGCGGGCCTTGGGGGGAGCTGTTTTTT.